What follows are 31 T cell receptor beta chains derived from one specimen sequenced in a study of shared clonotypes between healthy human individuals. Only in-frame clones appear in the TCRdb table, and some are missing; sequencing was by immunoSEQ multiplex PCR. The sample has around 1.5 million clones; about 98% are singletons. The sample taken for sequencing was naive CD4+ T cells sorted from blood. Subset defined: CD45RA+ positively selected. The receptors originated from a man under 40 in good health.

The J gene is TRBJ1-3, the V gene TRBV6-5; tentative D call: TRBD1 (5 bases). The CDR3 consists of 16 residues. CDR1 and CDR2 (germline): MNHEY, SVGAGI. Between the trimmed V and J ends, which lost 2 bases and 2 bases, there was a span of 13 bases. This CDR3 is CASSYNQDIAGNTIYF. The CDR3 nucleotides are TGTGCCAGCAGTTACAACCAGGACATCGCTGGAAACACCATATATTTT.

V and J are TRBV18 and TRBJ2-7; D remains unclear. The CDR3 loop spans 14 amino acids. The germline gives CDR1 KGHSH, CDR2 LQKENI. V was clipped by 2 bases and J by 2 bases, with 10 bases between them. The DNA of the CDR3 is TGTGCCAGCTCACCAGGCCGGCAAACCTACGAGCAGTACTTC. Protein: CASSPGRQTYEQYF.

CDR3 loop: CASSLERGTDTQYF. For the CDR3, the DNA is TGTGCCAGCAGCTTAGAGAGGGGCACAGATACGCAGTATTTT. The V call is TRBV7-6, the J call TRBJ2-3; D is possibly TRBD2 (5 bases). CDR1 and CDR2 (germline): SGHVS, FNYEAQ. Trimming cost V 1 base and J 1 base, with 6 bases left between them. This CDR3 is built from 14 residues.

The table lists this clone with a count of one. This chain links TRBV5-1 with TRBJ1-2, with TRBD1 matching over 9 bases. CDR3 size: 14 residues. Germline V gene lookup returns CDR1 SGHRS and CDR2 YFSETQ. The junction had 3 bases not matched to a gene; V was cut back by 0 bases and J by 6 bases. CDR3 amino acids: CASSLAGTGHGYTF. The CDR3 DNA follows: TGCGCCAGCAGCTTGGCCGGGACAGGGCATGGCTACACCTTC. Filled out from reference TRBV5-1 and TRBJ1-2, the complete variable domain reads KAGVTQTPRYLIKTRGQQVTLSCSPISGHRSVSWYQQTPGQGLQFLFEYFSETQRNKGNFPGRFSGRQFSNSRSEMNVSTLELGDSALYLCASSLAGTGHGYTFGSGTRLTVV.

J is TRBJ2-7 and V is TRBV5-4; a weak D match, TRBD2 (5 bases). Germline CDR1 and CDR2: SGHNT and YYREEE (reference sequence). This CDR3 comprises 12 residues. V was clipped by 1 base and J by 9 bases, with 11 bases between them. CDR3 DNA sequence: TGTGCCAGCAGCTTGCCGAACGCGGGGCAGTACTTC. Its protein product is CASSLPNAGQYF.

The rearrangement links TRBV5-6 to TRBJ2-5; maybe TRBD2 (5 bases). Germline CDR1 reads SGHDT; CDR2 reads YYEEEE. Trimming pared 4 bases from V and 2 bases from J, leaving 15 bases between. The CDR3 contains 15 residues. The CDR3 coding sequence is TGTGCCAGCAGCCCCGTTGGCGGGCTGCAAGAGACCCAGTACTTC. As protein: CASSPVGGLQETQYF.

The chain links TRBV25-1 to TRBJ2-7; D is undetermined. The CDR3 runs 15 residues. V gave up 8 bases and J gave up 2 bases, with 19 bases separating them. Germline V lookup: CDR1 MGHDK, CDR2 SYGVNS. The CDR3 DNA follows: TGTGCCAGCTCCCGCCCCGGGTCCCAAGCCTACGAGCAGTACTTC. As protein: CASSRPGSQAYEQYF.

The rearrangement uses TRBV28 and TRBJ1-2; D is uncertain. CDR1 and CDR2 from the germline V gene are MDHEN and SYDVKM. This CDR3 spans 13 amino acids. V was clipped by 6 bases and J by 4 bases, with 12 bases between them. Here the CDR3 DNA reads TGTGCCAGCAGCAAAGGGCTCGGCTATGGCTACACCTTC. Amino acid sequence: CASSKGLGYGYTF.

This chain connects TRBV2 to TRBJ2-2, with D possibly TRBD2 on 6 matching bases. Germline V gene sequence: CDR1 SNHLY, CDR2 FYNNEI. The CDR3 loop spans 15 amino acids. Between the trimmed V and J ends, which lost 9 bases and 4 bases, there was a span of 18 bases. CDR3 protein: CARGRGTQSTGELFF. CDR3 DNA: TGTGCCAGGGGCCGGGGGACTCAATCCACCGGGGAGCTGTTTTTT.

This chain connects TRBV30 to TRBJ2-3; TRBD2 aligns across 9 bases. The CDR3 spans 18 residues. V shed 0 bases and J 9 bases; nucleotides not matched to a gene: 19. CDR1 GTSNPN and CDR2 SVGIG come from the germline V gene (reference sequence). The CDR3 loop is CAWSVGPIAGVHIHTQYF. The CDR3 nucleotides are TGTGCCTGGAGTGTAGGTCCCATAGCGGGAGTCCATATACACACGCAGTATTTT.

The chain combines TRBV5-6 with TRBJ1-4, with a tentative D call TRBD1 (6 bases). Per germline, CDR1 SGHDT and CDR2 YYEEEE. CDR3 size: 14 residues. V lost 0 bases and J lost 8, with 11 bases in between. CDR3 sequence (DNA): TGTGCCAGCAGCTTGGAACAGGGTCGGGAAAAACTGTTTTTT. This encodes CASSLEQGREKLFF.

This rearrangement joins TRBV29-1 to TRBJ2-7, with D perhaps being TRBD1 or TRBD2 (5 bases each). Germline lookup yields CDR1 SQVTM and CDR2 ANQGSEA. The CDR3 sequence is 13 residues long. V lost 4 bases and J 4 bases, leaving 14 bases between the germline ends. The CDR3 coding sequence is TGCAGCGTTGCGCGAGGGGCATGGTACGAGCAGTACTTC. Translating gives CSVARGAWYEQYF.

J is TRBJ2-1 and V is TRBV7-2; 7 bases agree with TRBD2. Germline V gives CDR1 SGHTA, CDR2 FQGNSA. The CDR3 is 13 amino acids. The ends lost 11 bases at V and 3 bases at J; junction bases unmatched: 7. The CDR3 coding sequence is TGTGCCGGGGAGCGGGACCGCTACAATGAGCAGTTCTTC. Amino acids: CAGERDRYNEQFF. The whole variable domain, remainder taken from reference TRBV7-2 and TRBJ2-1, is GAGVSQSPSNKVTEKGKDVELRCDPISGHTALYWYRQSLGQGLEFLIYFQGNSAPDKSGLPSDRFSAERTGGSVSTLTIQRTQQEDSAVYLCAGERDRYNEQFFGPGTRLTVL.

V and J are TRBV14 and TRBJ2-3; 7 positions match TRBD1. Germline CDR1 SGHDN, CDR2 FVKESK. The CDR3 is 18 amino acids. J was trimmed by 1 base and V by 0 bases; bases with no gene match: 10. CDR3 region: CASSQDLGTVLGTDTQYF. CDR3 DNA sequence: TGTGCCAGCAGCCAAGATTTGGGGACAGTTCTCGGCACAGATACGCAGTATTTT.

The genes are TRBV5-1 and TRBJ2-2, with D maybe TRBD1 (6 bases). The V gene's germline CDR1 is SGHRS and CDR2 YFSETQ. This CDR3 contains 15 residues. V gave up 4 bases and J gave up 0 bases, with 10 bases separating them. CDR3: CASSKDRTNTGELFF. In DNA, the CDR3 is TGCGCCAGCAGCAAAGACAGGACGAACACCGGGGAGCTGTTTTTT. Variable domain in full (rest from reference TRBV5-1 and TRBJ2-2): KAGVTQTPRYLIKTRGQQVTLSCSPISGHRSVSWYQQTPGQGLQFLFEYFSETQRNKGNFPGRFSGRQFSNSRSEMNVSTLELGDSALYLCASSKDRTNTGELFFGEGSRLTVL.

The rearrangement links TRBV4-1 to TRBJ2-7; tentative D call: TRBD2 (6 bases). The germline CDR1 and CDR2 sequences are MGHRA and YSYEKL. There are 15 residues in the CDR3. V was cut by 5 bases and J by 3 bases, with 17 bases left in between. CDR3 DNA: TGCGCCAGCAGCTACCTAGCGAAGAGGGTCTACGAGCAGTACTTC. Translation: CASSYLAKRVYEQYF.

The V gene is TRBV11-3, the J gene TRBJ2-1; 8 nucleotides align to TRBD1. This CDR3 is built from 15 residues. Germline CDR1 and CDR2: SGHNT and YENEEA. The J segment lost 6 bases and the V segment lost 5 bases, leaving 9 bases of the junction unmatched. The CDR3 region is CASSKTGAQGNEQFF. The CDR3 DNA is TGTGCCAGCAGCAAGACAGGGGCACAGGGCAATGAGCAGTTCTTC.

The J gene is TRBJ2-7, the V gene TRBV7-9; the D is unclear. The CDR3 is 14 amino acids. Germline CDR1 and CDR2: SEHNR and FQNEAQ (reference sequence). The V end lost 5 bases, the J end lost 7 bases, and 18 bases lay between the germline ends. CDR3 in DNA: TGTGCCAGCAGCCCATTTTTACAACAAGGGGAGCAGTACTTC. It translates to CASSPFLQQGEQYF.

The chain employs TRBV10-2 and TRBJ2-7; perhaps TRBD1 as D (6 bases). The length of the CDR3 is 15 residues. The V gene lost 0 bases and the J gene lost 6 bases, with 15 bases spanning the gap. Germline CDR1 and CDR2: WSHSY and SAAADI. CDR3 sequence: CASSESRQGRFEQYF. The CDR3 nucleotides are TGCGCCAGCAGTGAGTCGAGGCAGGGGCGGTTCGAGCAGTACTTC.

V gene TRBV7-2 combines with J gene TRBJ2-7; perhaps D is TRBD1 or TRBD2 (6 bases each). This CDR3 comprises 14 residues. From germline, CDR1 is SGHTA and CDR2 FQGNSA. Trimming cost V 5 bases and J 7 bases, with 18 bases left between them. The CDR3 spells CASSPRRGLLEQYF. The CDR3 DNA follows: TGTGCCAGCAGCCCACGTCGGGGGCTTTTAGAGCAGTACTTC.

The CDR3 sequence: CASSLGRATTGELFF. The CDR3 DNA sequence: TGTGCCAGCAGCTTAGGGCGGGCCACCACCGGGGAGCTGTTTTTT. The chain carries TRBV7-8 and TRBJ2-2, with D tentatively TRBD2 (5 bases). CDR1 and CDR2 from the germline V gene are SGHVS and FQNEAQ. The CDR3 runs to 15 residues. Trimming cost V 1 base and J 4 bases, with 10 bases left between them.

The rearrangement joins TRBV6-1 to TRBJ1-5; D is ambiguous. Trimming pared 4 bases from V and 0 bases from J, leaving 16 bases between. The CDR3 runs 17 residues. CDR1 is MNHNS, CDR2 SASEGT, per germline. In nucleotides, the CDR3 is TGTGCCAGCAGTGGCAGGTCTGGTCTGCTTAGCAATCAGCCCCAGCATTTT. This encodes CASSGRSGLLSNQPQHF.

V and J are TRBV2 and TRBJ2-7; 12 bases line up with TRBD2. This CDR3 contains 14 residues. After removal of 5 bases from V and 6 bases from J, the junction contained 5 bases not matched to a gene. CDR1 and CDR2 from the germline V gene are SNHLY and FYNNEI. The DNA for the CDR3 is TGTGCCAGCAGTTGGACTAGCGGGACGGTCGAGCAGTACTTC. It encodes CASSWTSGTVEQYF. Complete variable domain (other parts from reference TRBV2 and TRBJ2-7): EPEVTQTPSHQVTQMGQEVILRCVPISNHLYFYWYRQILGQKVEFLVSFYNNEISEKSEIFDDQFSVERPDGSNFTLKIRSTKLEDSAMYFCASSWTSGTVEQYFGPGTRLTVT.

The gene calls are TRBV27 and TRBJ1-5; D unclear. The length of the CDR3 is 14 residues. Germline lookup yields CDR1 MNHEY and CDR2 SMNVEV (reference sequence). V dropped 3 bases and J dropped 4 bases, with 10 bases sitting between them. This CDR3 reads CASSLRTGNQPQHF. The CDR3 nucleotides are TGTGCCAGCAGTTTGAGGACGGGAAATCAGCCCCAGCATTTT.

The rearrangement links TRBV5-4 to TRBJ2-1, with D perhaps assigned TRBD1 or TRBD2 (5 bases each). Germline V lookup: CDR1 SGHNT, CDR2 YYREEE (reference sequence). V was cut by 4 bases and J by 9 bases, with 17 bases left in between. The CDR3 consists of 14 residues. In DNA form, the CDR3 reads TGTGCCAGCAGCCCTGGGACGGTGCCCGGTGAGCAGTTCTTC. Its translation is CASSPGTVPGEQFF.

The rearrangement uses TRBV2 and TRBJ1-2; the match to TRBD1 covers 7 bases. The CDR3 has 15 residues. J lost 7 bases, V lost 6 bases, and 14 bases had no gene match. Germline-derived CDR1 and CDR2 are SNHLY and FYNNEI. CDR3 sequence: CASSDRQGYDFGYTF. The DNA for the CDR3 is TGTGCCAGCAGCGATCGACAGGGATATGACTTTGGCTACACCTTC.

This chain uses TRBV27 with TRBJ1-5, with 9 bases fitting TRBD1. The V gene end was trimmed by 5 bases and the J gene end by 6 bases; junction bases not matched to a gene: 8. Germline CDR1 reads MNHEY; CDR2 reads SMNVEV (reference sequence). The CDR3 sequence is 15 residues long. The CDR3 DNA is TGTGCCAGCAGTGCACAGGGGGCGCATGGTCAGCCCCAGCATTTT. Protein product: CASSAQGAHGQPQHF.

This clone was recorded only once. CDR3 region: CASRPPGLGVEEQFF. The CDR3 coding sequence is TGTGCCAGCAGGCCACCGGGACTAGGAGTGGAAGAGCAGTTCTTC. This chain uses TRBV11-2 with TRBJ2-1, with TRBD2 matching over 8 bases. V dropped 6 bases and J dropped 10; count of bases not matched to a gene: 14. Germline V gives CDR1 SGHAT, CDR2 FQNNGV. This CDR3 contains 15 residues.

The rearrangement links TRBV6-6 to TRBJ1-1; D perhaps matches TRBD1 (5 bases). Germline V lookup: CDR1 MNHNY, CDR2 SVGAGI (reference sequence). The CDR3 is made up of 16 amino acids. Trimming stripped 7 bases from V and 2 bases from J, with 20 bases between. The CDR3, as DNA: TGTGCCAGCACCAGCCCCGGGGGGTGGGCAAACACTGAAGCTTTCTTT. Its translation: CASTSPGGWANTEAFF.

The chain uses TRBV7-9 and TRBJ2-5; D gene uncertain. Germline V gene lookup returns CDR1 SEHNR and CDR2 FQNEAQ (reference sequence). Trimming pared 5 bases from V and 0 bases from J, leaving 10 bases between. The CDR3 length is 14 residues. CDR3 nucleotide sequence: TGTGCCAGCAGCCCCGGCCCTAACCAAGAGACCCAGTACTTC. This translates into CASSPGPNQETQYF.

The chain recombines TRBV5-5 with TRBJ2-5; D gene unclear. The length of the CDR3 is 15 residues. Germline V gene data show CDR1 as SGHKS and CDR2 as YYEKEE (reference sequence). Trimming pared 0 bases from V and 2 bases from J, leaving 11 bases between. This chain's CDR3 is CASSLGVGYQETQYF. CDR3 coding DNA: TGTGCCAGCAGCTTGGGCGTCGGATATCAAGAGACCCAGTACTTC.